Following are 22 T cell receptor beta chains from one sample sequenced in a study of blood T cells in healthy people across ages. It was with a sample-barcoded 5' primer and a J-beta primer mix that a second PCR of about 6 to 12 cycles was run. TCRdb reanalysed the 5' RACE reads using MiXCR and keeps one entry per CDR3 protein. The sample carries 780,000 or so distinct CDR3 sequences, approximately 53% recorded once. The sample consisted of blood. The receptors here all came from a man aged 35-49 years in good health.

Written as DNA, the CDR3 is TGCGCCAGCAGCCACGAGGGGACAGGGATCGCCGTTGAAAAACTGTTTTTT. It encodes CASSHEGTGIAVEKLFF. The chain is built from TRBV5-1 and TRBJ1-4; 9 nucleotides align to TRBD1. The V gene's germline CDR1 is SGHRS and CDR2 YFSETQ. Trimming removed 4 bases from V and 7 bases from J; junction bases left unmatched: 14. This CDR3 has 17 amino acids.

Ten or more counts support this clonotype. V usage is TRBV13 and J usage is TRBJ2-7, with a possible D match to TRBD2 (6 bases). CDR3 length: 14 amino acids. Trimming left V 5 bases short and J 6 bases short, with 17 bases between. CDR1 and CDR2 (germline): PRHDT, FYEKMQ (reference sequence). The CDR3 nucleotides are TGTGCCAGCAGCCCATCGGGGGACCCCTCCGAGCAGTACTTC. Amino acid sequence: CASSPSGDPSEQYF.

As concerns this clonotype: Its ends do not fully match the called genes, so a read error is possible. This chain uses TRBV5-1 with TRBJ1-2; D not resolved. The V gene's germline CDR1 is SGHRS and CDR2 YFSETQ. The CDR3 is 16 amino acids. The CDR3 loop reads CASSFTAADKGYGCTF. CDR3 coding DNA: TGCGCCAGCAGCTTCACGGCGGCAGATAAAGGCTATGGCTGCACCTTC.

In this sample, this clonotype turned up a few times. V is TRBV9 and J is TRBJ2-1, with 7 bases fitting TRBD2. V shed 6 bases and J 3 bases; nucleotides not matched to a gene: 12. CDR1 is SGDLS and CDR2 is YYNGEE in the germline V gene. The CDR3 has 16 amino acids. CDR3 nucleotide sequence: TGTGCCAGCACGCCCGGTGGGCTAGCGGTCTACAATGAGCAGTTCTTC. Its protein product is CASTPGGLAVYNEQFF.

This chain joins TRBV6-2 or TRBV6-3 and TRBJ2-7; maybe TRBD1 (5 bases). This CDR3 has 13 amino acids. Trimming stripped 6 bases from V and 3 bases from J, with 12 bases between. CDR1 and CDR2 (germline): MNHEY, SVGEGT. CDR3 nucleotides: TGTGCCAGCAGCGACAGTTTAGGCTACGAGCAGTACTTC. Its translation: CASSDSLGYEQYF.

The CDR3 region is CASSLRQVSAGGSYTF. The DNA of the CDR3 is TGTGCCAGCAGTCTCCGACAGGTATCTGCTGGGGGAAGCTACACCTTC. This chain links TRBV6-6 with TRBJ1-2; TRBD1 might be the D (6 bases). Trimming shortened V by 5 bases and J by 9 bases, and 25 bases separated the two germline ends. This CDR3 spans 16 amino acids. Germline V gives CDR1 MNHNY, CDR2 SVGAGI (reference sequence).

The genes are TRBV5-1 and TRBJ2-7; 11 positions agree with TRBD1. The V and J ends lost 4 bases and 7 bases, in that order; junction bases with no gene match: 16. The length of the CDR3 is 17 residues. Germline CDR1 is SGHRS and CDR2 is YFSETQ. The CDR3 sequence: CASSTGYPGQGGNEQYF. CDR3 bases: TGCGCCAGCAGCACTGGATACCCGGGACAGGGGGGCAATGAGCAGTACTTC. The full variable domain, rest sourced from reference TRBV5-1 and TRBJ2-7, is KAGVTQTPRYLIKTRGQQVTLSCSPISGHRSVSWYQQTPGQGLQFLFEYFSETQRNKGNFPGRFSGRQFSNSRSEMNVSTLELGDSALYLCASSTGYPGQGGNEQYFGPGTRLTVT.

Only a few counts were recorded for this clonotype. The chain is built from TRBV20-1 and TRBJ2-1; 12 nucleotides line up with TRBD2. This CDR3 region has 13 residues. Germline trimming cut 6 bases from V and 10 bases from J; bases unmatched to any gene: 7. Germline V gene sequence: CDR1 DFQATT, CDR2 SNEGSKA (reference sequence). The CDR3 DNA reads TGCAGTGCCCCCGGACTAGCGGGGAGAGAGCAGTTCTTC. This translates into CSAPGLAGREQFF.

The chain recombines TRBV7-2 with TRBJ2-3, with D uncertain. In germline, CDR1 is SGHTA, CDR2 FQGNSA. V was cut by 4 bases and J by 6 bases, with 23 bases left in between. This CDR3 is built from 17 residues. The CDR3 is CASSSPGLLSRSDTQYF. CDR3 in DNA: TGTGCCAGCAGCTCTCCCGGCCTACTTTCGAGGTCGGATACGCAGTATTTT. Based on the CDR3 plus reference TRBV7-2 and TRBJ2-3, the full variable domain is GAGVSQSPSNKVTEKGKDVELRCDPISGHTALYWYRQSLGQGLEFLIYFQGNSAPDKSGLPSDRFSAERTGGSVSTLTIQRTQQEDSAVYLCASSSPGLLSRSDTQYFGPGTRLTVL.

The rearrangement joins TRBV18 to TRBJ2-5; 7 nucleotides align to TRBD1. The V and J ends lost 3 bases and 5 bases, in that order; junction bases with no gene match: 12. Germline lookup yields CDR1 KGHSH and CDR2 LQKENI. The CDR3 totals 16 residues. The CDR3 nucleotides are TGTGCCAGCTCACCGGTGACAGGGCCCCCCCAGGAGACCCAGTACTTC. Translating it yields CASSPVTGPPQETQYF.

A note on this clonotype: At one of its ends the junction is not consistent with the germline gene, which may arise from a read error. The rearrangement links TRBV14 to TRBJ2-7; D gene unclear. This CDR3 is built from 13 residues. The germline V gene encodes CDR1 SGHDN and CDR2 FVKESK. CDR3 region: CASSQDLLYEQYF. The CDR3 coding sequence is TGCGCCAGCAGCCAAGATCTCCTCTACGAGCAGTACTTC.

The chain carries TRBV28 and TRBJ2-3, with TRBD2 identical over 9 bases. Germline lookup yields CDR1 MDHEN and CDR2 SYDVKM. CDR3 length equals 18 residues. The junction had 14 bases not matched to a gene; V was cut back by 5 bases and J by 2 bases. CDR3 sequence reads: CASSPPGHLAGNTDTQYF. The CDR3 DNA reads TGTGCCAGCAGTCCACCAGGCCATCTAGCGGGGAACACAGATACGCAGTATTTT.

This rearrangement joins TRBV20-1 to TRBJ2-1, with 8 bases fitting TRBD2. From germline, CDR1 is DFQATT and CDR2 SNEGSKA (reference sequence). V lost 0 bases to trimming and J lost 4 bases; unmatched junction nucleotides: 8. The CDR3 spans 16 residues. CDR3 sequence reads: CSARDEAGALYNEQFF. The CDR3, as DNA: TGCAGTGCTAGAGACGAAGCGGGAGCGCTATACAATGAGCAGTTCTTC.

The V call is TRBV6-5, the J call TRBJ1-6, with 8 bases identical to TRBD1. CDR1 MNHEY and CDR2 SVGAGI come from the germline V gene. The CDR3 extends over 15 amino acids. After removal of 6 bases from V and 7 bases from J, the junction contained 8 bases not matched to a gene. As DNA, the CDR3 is TGTGCCAGCAGCCAGGGGGCATTTTTAAATTCACCCCTCCACTTT. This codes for CASSQGAFLNSPLHF.

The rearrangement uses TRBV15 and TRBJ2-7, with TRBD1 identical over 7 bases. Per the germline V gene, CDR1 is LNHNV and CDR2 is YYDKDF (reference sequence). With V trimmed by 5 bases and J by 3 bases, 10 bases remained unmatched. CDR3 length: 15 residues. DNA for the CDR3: TGTGCCACCAGCCGACCAGGGACAGACCACTACGAGCAGTACTTC. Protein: CATSRPGTDHYEQYF.

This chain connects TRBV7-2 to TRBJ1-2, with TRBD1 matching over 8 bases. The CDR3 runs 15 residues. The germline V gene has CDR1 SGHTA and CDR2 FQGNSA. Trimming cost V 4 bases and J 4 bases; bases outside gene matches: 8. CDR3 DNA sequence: TGTGCCAGCAGCTCCTGGACAGGGATTTCCTATGGCTACACCTTC. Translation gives CASSSWTGISYGYTF.

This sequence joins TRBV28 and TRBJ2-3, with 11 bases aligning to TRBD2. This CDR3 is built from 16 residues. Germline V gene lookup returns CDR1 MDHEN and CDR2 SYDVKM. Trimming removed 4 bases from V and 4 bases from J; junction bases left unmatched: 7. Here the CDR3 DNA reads TGTGCCAGCAGTTCCCCGGCTAGCGGGAGGCCAGATACGCAGTATTTT. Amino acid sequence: CASSSPASGRPDTQYF.

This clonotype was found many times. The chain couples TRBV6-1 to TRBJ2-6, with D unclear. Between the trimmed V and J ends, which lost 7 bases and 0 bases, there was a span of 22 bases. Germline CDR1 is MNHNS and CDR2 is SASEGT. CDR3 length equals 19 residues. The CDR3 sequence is CASTLRGVGPPSGANVLTF. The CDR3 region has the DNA TGTGCCAGCACCCTCCGTGGGGTAGGGCCCCCCTCTGGGGCCAACGTCCTGACTTTC.

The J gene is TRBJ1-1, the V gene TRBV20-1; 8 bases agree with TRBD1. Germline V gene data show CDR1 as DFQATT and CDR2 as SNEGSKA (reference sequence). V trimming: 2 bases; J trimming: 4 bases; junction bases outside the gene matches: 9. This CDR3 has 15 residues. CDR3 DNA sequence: TGCAGTGCTAGACCTAAACAGGGGGTCTTCACTGAAGCTTTCTTT. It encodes CSARPKQGVFTEAFF.

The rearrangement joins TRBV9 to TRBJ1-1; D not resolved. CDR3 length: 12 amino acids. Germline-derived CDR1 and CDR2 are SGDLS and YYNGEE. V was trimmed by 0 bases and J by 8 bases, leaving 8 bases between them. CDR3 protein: CASSVDGEEAFF. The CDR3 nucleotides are TGTGCCAGCAGCGTAGATGGGGAGGAAGCTTTCTTT. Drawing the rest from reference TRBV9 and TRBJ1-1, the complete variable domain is DSGVTQTPKHLITATGQRVTLRCSPRSGDLSVYWYQQSLDQGLQFLIQYYNGEERAKGNILERFSAQQFPDLHSELNLSSLELGDSALYFCASSVDGEEAFFGQGTRLTVV.

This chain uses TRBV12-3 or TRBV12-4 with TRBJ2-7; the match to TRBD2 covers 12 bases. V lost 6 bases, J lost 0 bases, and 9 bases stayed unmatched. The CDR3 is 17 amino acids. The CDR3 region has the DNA TGTGCCAGCAGCATCTCTAGCGGGAGGGCGGTCTCCTACGAGCAGTACTTC. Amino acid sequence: CASSISSGRAVSYEQYF.

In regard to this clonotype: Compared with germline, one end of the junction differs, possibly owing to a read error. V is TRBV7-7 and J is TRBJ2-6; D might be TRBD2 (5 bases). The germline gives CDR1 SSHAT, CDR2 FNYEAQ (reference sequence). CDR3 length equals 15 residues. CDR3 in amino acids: CASSHGIRGANVLTF. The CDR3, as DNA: TGTGCTAGCAGCCACGGGATAAGGGGGGCCAACGTCCTGACTTTC.